Listed here is a single T cell receptor beta chain. The antigen is undetermined. A read error is possible here, since a much larger clone lies one base away. The record originates from a study of CD8 T cells in ankylosing spondylitis. TCRdb used MiXCR to reprocess the 5' RACE reads, holding one entry per CDR3 protein. Of roughly 100,000 distinct CDR3 sequences listed, almost 8.5% are singletons. Regarding the study as a whole: Several highly homologous variants made up a TCR beta motif that seemed to typify ankylosing spondylitis blood.

V was clipped by 7 bases and J by 7 bases, with 17 bases between them. The CDR3 has 14 residues. Germline V gene sequence: CDR1 DFQATT, CDR2 SNEGSKA (reference sequence). This clonotype was sampled from a male donor with ankylosing spondylitis or in good health (not recorded which). The V gene is TRBV20-1, the J gene TRBJ1-6, with a tentative D call TRBD1 (6 bases). Sequencing was done on a sample of blood, either unsorted or a sorted T cell fraction (not recorded which). The CDR3 loop is CSVRGGRGNSPLHF. CDR3 DNA: TGCAGTGTCAGAGGGGGACGGGGGAATTCACCCCTCCACTTT.